The 18 T cell receptor beta chains given below trace back to one sample, sequenced in a study of T cell responses to AZD1222 COVID-19 vaccine. Profiling relied on immunoSEQ multiplex PCR, and the TCRdb table lists in-frame clones only, not all of them. The sample comprises over 150,000 clones, 70% to 90% of which are singletons, and roughly 6.5% rests with the top ten. The material sequenced was peripheral blood, taken on day 0 of AZD1222 vaccination. Receptors were obtained from an adult in good health.

This clone was seen a few times. The sample has other DNA sequences that encode this CDR3 too. The chain uses TRBV27 and TRBJ1-2; D is unclear. The V end lost 8 bases, the J end lost 4 bases, and 11 bases lay between the germline ends. CDR1 is MNHEY and CDR2 is SMNVEV in the germline V gene (reference sequence). This CDR3 is built from 12 residues. The CDR3: CASSPLGYGYTF. In DNA, the CDR3 is TGTGCCAGCTCCCCCCTGGGCTATGGCTACACCTTC.

This sequence joins TRBV28 and TRBJ2-1; either TRBD1 or TRBD2 may supply D (5 bases each). From germline, CDR1 is MDHEN and CDR2 SYDVKM. This CDR3 is 16 amino acids long. V was trimmed by 7 bases and J by 0 bases, leaving 16 bases between them. The CDR3 loop is CASNSPGRNSYNEQFF. CDR3 bases: TGTGCCAGCAATTCACCGGGACGCAACTCCTACAATGAGCAGTTCTTC.

This chain uses TRBV6-5 with TRBJ2-7, with 9 bases aligning to TRBD2. The CDR3 loop spans 15 amino acids. Trimming removed 6 bases from V and 2 bases from J; junction bases left unmatched: 8. Germline CDR1 MNHEY, CDR2 SVGAGI. This CDR3 reads CASRREREETYEQYF. The CDR3 nucleotides read TGTGCCAGCAGGCGCGAGCGGGAGGAGACCTACGAGCAGTACTTC.

The chain uses TRBV28 and TRBJ1-4; tentatively, D is TRBD1 (5 bases). The CDR3 contains 12 residues. The germline V gene encodes CDR1 MDHEN and CDR2 SYDVKM. Trimming took 5 bases from V and 8 from J, leaving 9 bases between them. Here the CDR3 DNA reads TGTGCCAGCAGTGCCCGGACAGAAAAACTGTTTTTT. This gives the protein CASSARTEKLFF.

This chain links TRBV24-1 with TRBJ1-1; tentative D call: TRBD1 (5 bases). V was cut by 2 bases and J by 6 bases, with 15 bases left in between. Germline values: CDR1 KGHDR, CDR2 SFDVKD. The CDR3 length is 15 residues. DNA of the CDR3: TGTGCCACCAGTGATTCGGGCAGGGACGACGCTGAAGCTTTCTTT. The encoded protein is CATSDSGRDDAEAFF.

V and J are TRBV5-1 and TRBJ2-2; 7 bases are shared with TRBD1. CDR1 and CDR2 from the germline V gene are SGHRS and YFSETQ. The ends lost 9 bases at V and 3 bases at J; junction bases unmatched: 11. CDR3 size: 15 residues. Here the CDR3 reads CATSFGDSDTGELFF. The CDR3 bases are TGCGCCACCTCCTTCGGGGACAGTGACACCGGGGAGCTGTTTTTT.

The J gene is TRBJ2-1, the V gene TRBV27, with 13 bases fitting TRBD2. Germline CDR1 is MNHEY and CDR2 is SMNVEV (reference sequence). The CDR3 consists of 17 residues. V lost 5 bases and J lost 2; bases outside the gene matches: 6. The CDR3 here is CASSQGLAGTPYNEQFF. Written as DNA, the CDR3 is TGTGCCAGCAGTCAGGGACTAGCGGGGACCCCCTACAATGAGCAGTTCTTC.

The chain employs TRBV7-9 and TRBJ2-1; 7 bases fit TRBD1. The germline V gene has CDR1 SEHNR and CDR2 FQNEAQ (reference sequence). This CDR3 has 13 amino acids. The V and J ends lost 5 bases and 7 bases, in that order; junction bases with no gene match: 5. The CDR3 DNA reads TGTGCCAGCAGCCTCTCGACAGGGAATGAGCAGTTCTTC. Translation: CASSLSTGNEQFF.

The chain links TRBV5-1 to TRBJ2-3, with D uncertain. Looked up from germline, CDR1 is SGHRS and CDR2 is YFSETQ. The CDR3 has 9 amino acids. Trimming took off 7 bases at V and 4 bases at J, with 1 base between the two ends. CDR3 nucleotide sequence: TGCGCCAGCGCAGATACGCAGTATTTT. Translated: CASADTQYF.

This rearrangement joins TRBV27 to TRBJ1-5; TRBD1 might be the D (5 bases). Trimming left V 6 bases short and J 7 bases short, with 13 bases between. This CDR3 is 13 amino acids long. The V gene's germline CDR1 is MNHEY and CDR2 SMNVEV (reference sequence). The CDR3 region has the DNA TGTGCCAGCAGCTCCTCAGGGAGGCAGCCCCAGCATTTT. Protein product: CASSSSGRQPQHF.

The chain joins TRBV4-1 to TRBJ2-2; 8 positions agree with TRBD2. CDR3 length: 18 amino acids. J gave up 2 bases and V 1 base, and 9 bases lay outside the gene matches. Germline V CDR1 and CDR2: MGHRA, YSYEKL. CDR3 loop: CASSQGVSGSDNTGELFF. The DNA for the CDR3 is TGCGCCAGCAGCCAAGGGGTCAGCGGGAGTGATAACACCGGGGAGCTGTTTTTT.

The chain joins TRBV6-5 to TRBJ1-1; D is possibly TRBD1 (6 bases). Germline CDR1 reads MNHEY; CDR2 reads SVGAGI. Trimming removed 2 bases at V and 12 bases at J, with 16 bases between. The CDR3 consists of 13 residues. In DNA, the CDR3 is TGTGCCAGCAGTTACGTTGGGGTCGGGGACACTTTCTTT. Protein product: CASSYVGVGDTFF.

The gene calls are TRBV28 and TRBJ1-3; tentatively, D is TRBD1 (6 bases). CDR1 and CDR2 (germline): MDHEN, SYDVKM. Trimming took off 1 base at V and 0 bases at J, with 7 bases between the two ends. This CDR3 has 15 residues. For the CDR3, the DNA is TGTGCCAGCAGTTTATTAGGGGGCTCTGGAAACACCATATATTTT. It encodes CASSLLGGSGNTIYF.

The chain joins TRBV5-1 to TRBJ2-2; TRBD2 agrees at 10 bases. The CDR3 is 16 amino acids. CDR1 SGHRS and CDR2 YFSETQ come from the germline V gene. V was pared by 4 bases and J by 5 bases, with 8 bases of the junction left unmatched. The CDR3 region is CASSAGLAGDTGELFF. The CDR3 DNA is TGCGCCAGCAGCGCGGGGCTAGCGGGGGATACCGGGGAGCTGTTTTTT.

The rearrangement uses TRBV3-1 (or the pseudogene TRBV3-2) and TRBJ2-1; maybe TRBD2 (5 bases). The V gene lost 3 bases and the J gene lost 7 bases, with 16 bases spanning the gap. Germline loops: CDR1 LGHDT, CDR2 YNNKEL (reference sequence). The length of the CDR3 is 15 residues. As DNA, the CDR3 is TGTGCCAGCAGCCAGGAACATATAGGCGGGAATGAGCAGTTCTTC. Its protein is CASSQEHIGGNEQFF.

The chain couples TRBV4-2 to TRBJ2-1; 10 bases fit TRBD2. The V and J ends lost 2 bases and 5 bases, in that order; junction bases with no gene match: 9. Germline CDR1 is LGHNA and CDR2 is YNFKEQ. The CDR3 contains 17 residues. The CDR3 reads CASSQTAGGRADNEQFF. The CDR3 DNA reads TGTGCCAGCAGCCAAACAGCGGGGGGGCGCGCCGACAATGAGCAGTTCTTC.

This chain connects TRBV19 to TRBJ2-4; the D gene is possibly TRBD1 (6 bases). V lost 4 bases, J lost 4 bases, and 14 bases lay in between. Germline-derived CDR1 and CDR2 are LNHDA and SQIVND (reference sequence). The CDR3 contains 15 residues. The CDR3 loop is CASSTPRQVKNIQYF. CDR3 bases: TGTGCCAGTAGTACCCCCCGACAGGTAAAAAACATTCAGTACTTC.

This CDR3 is CASSVGGGNSGNTIYF. CDR3 coding DNA: TGTGCCAGCAGCGTTGGAGGGGGAAACTCTGGAAACACCATATATTTT. The chain combines TRBV9 with TRBJ1-3; D is possibly TRBD1 (6 bases). The CDR3 sequence is 16 residues long. Between the trimmed V and J ends, which lost 2 bases and 0 bases, there was a span of 12 bases. Germline CDR1 and CDR2: SGDLS and YYNGEE.